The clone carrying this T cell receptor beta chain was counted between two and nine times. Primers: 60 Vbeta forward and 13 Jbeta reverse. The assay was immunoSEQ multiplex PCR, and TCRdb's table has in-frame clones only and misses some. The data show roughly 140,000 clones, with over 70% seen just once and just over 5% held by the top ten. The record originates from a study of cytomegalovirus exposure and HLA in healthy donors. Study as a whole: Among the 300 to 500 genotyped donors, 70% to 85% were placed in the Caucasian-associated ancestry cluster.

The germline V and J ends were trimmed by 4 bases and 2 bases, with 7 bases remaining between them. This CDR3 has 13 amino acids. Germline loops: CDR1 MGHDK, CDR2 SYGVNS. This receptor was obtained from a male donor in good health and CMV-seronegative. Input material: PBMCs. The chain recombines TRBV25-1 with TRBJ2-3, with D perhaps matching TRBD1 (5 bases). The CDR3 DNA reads TGTGCCAGCAGTGGACAGTTCACAGATACGCAGTATTTT. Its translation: CASSGQFTDTQYF.